A single sample gave rise to the 4 T cell receptor beta chains below, sequenced in a study of cytomegalovirus exposure and HLA in healthy donors (dated by TCRdb to about 2017). Library preparation employed the immunoSEQ multiplex PCR assay. A mixture of 60 forward primers for TCR Vbeta segments and 13 reverse primers for TCR Jbeta segments was used in the multiplex PCR. TCRdb carries this immuneACCESS record with in-frame sequences only. Its versions omit some clonotypes, under half of them owing to an unresolved V gene in the studies checked, with the rest unexplained. The sample contains about 130,000 clones, over 75% of them found a single time. The ten largest clones capture 5.5% to 7.5% of the sample. The sample taken for sequencing was PBMCs. These receptors came from a woman aged 40 to 49 in good health and CMV-seropositive.

This sequence joins TRBV11-3 and TRBJ2-3, with 13 positions matching TRBD2. The V gene end was trimmed by 5 bases and the J gene end by 5 bases; junction bases not matched to a gene: 7. CDR1 is SGHNT and CDR2 is YENEEA in the germline V gene. The CDR3 spans 16 residues. The CDR3 loop reads CASSGGTSGIVDTQYF. The CDR3 DNA is TGTGCCAGCAGCGGAGGGACTAGCGGGATTGTAGATACGCAGTATTTT.

The chain uses TRBV25-1 and TRBJ2-4; 9 nucleotides agree with TRBD1. Germline V lookup: CDR1 MGHDK, CDR2 SYGVNS. V lost 6 bases, J lost 6 bases, and 6 bases stayed unmatched. The CDR3 spans 14 residues. The CDR3 coding sequence is TGTGCCAGCAGCCCGGGACAGGGCACAAACATTCAGTACTTC. It translates to CASSPGQGTNIQYF. Supplemented by reference TRBV25-1 and TRBJ2-4, the full variable domain reads EADIYQTPRYLVIGTGKKITLECSQTMGHDKMYWYQQDPGMELHLIHYSYGVNSTEKGDLSSESTVSRIRTEHFPLTLESARPSHTSQYLCASSPGQGTNIQYFGAGTRLSVL.

The chain carries TRBV10-3 and TRBJ2-7; 8 bases align to TRBD1. Germline assignment: CDR1 ENHRY and CDR2 SYGVKD. The CDR3 is made up of 15 amino acids. V shed 4 bases and J 2 bases; nucleotides not matched to a gene: 7. CDR3 nucleotides: TGTGCCATCAGTGTAGACAGGGGAGACCCCTACGAGCAGTACTTC. This translates into CAISVDRGDPYEQYF.

Only a few counts were recorded for this clone. V and J are TRBV27 and TRBJ2-1; 14 bases fit TRBD2. Looked up from germline, CDR1 is MNHEY and CDR2 is SMNVEV (reference sequence). The CDR3 sequence is 16 residues long. The V gene end was trimmed by 3 bases and the J gene end by 9 bases; junction bases not matched to a gene: 7. In DNA form, the CDR3 reads TGTGCCAGCAGTTTCCTCGGGACTAGCGGGAGAGGTGAGCAGTTCTTC. The encoded protein is CASSFLGTSGRGEQFF.